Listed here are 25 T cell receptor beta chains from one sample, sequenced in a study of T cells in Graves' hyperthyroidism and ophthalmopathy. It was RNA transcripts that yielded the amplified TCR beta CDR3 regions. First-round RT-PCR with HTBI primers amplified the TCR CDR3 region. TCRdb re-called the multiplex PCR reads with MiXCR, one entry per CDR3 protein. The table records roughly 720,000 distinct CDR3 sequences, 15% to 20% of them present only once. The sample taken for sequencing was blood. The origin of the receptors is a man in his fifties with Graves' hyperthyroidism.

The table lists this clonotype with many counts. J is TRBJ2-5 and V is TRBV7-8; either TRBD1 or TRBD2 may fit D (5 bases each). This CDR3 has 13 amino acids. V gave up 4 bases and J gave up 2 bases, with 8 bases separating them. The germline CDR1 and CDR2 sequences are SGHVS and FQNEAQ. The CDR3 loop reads CASSWDPQETQYF. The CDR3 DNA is TGTGCCAGCAGCTGGGACCCTCAAGAGACCCAGTACTTC.

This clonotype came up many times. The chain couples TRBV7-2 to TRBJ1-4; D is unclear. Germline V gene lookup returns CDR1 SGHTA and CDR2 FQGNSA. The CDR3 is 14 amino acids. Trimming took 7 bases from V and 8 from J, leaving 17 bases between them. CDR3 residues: CASTLGGKEEKLFF. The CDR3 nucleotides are TGTGCCAGCACCCTAGGAGGGAAGGAGGAAAAACTGTTTTTT.

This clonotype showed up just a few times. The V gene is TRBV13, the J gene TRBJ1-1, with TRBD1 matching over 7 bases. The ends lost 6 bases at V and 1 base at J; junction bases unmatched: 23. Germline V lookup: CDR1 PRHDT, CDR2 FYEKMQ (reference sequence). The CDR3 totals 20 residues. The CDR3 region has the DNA TGTGCCAGCAGGCTAACAGGGGAGTGGGAAAACGGGTCGGGGAACACTGAAGCTTTCTTT. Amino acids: CASRLTGEWENGSGNTEAFF.

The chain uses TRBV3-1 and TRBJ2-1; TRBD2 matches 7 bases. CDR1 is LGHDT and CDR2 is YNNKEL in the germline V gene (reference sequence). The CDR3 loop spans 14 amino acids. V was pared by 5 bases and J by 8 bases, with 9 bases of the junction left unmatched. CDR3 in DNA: TGTGCCAGCAGCGGGAGGGGAAGAGGGGATGAGCAGTTCTTC. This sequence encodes CASSGRGRGDEQFF.

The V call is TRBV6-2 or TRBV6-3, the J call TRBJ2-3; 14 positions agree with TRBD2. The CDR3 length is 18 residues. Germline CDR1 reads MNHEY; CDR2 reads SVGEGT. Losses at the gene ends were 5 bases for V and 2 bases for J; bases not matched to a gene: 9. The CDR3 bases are TGTGCCAGCAGTGCGACTAGCGGGGGGGGGGGTGTCACAGATACGCAGTATTTT. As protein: CASSATSGGGGVTDTQYF.

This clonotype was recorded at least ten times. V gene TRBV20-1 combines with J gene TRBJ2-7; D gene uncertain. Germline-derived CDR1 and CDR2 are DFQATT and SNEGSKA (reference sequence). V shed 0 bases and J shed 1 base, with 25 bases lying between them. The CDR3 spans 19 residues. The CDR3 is CSARDLNSQNLRSSYEQYF. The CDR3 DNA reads TGCAGTGCTAGAGATCTGAACTCCCAAAATCTGAGGAGTTCCTACGAGCAGTACTTC.

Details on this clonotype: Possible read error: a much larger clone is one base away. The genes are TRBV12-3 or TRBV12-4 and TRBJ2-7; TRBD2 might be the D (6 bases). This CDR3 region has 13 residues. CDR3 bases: TGTGCCAGCAGTCCCCCCGGGAGATACGAGCTGTACTTC. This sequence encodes CASSPPGRYELYF.

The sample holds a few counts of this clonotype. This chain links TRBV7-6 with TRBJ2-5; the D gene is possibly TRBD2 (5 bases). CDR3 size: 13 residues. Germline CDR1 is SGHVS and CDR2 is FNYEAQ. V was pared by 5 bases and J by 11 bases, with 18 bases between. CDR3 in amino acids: CASSQGSGSSQYF. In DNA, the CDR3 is TGTGCCAGCAGCCAAGGATCGGGGAGTTCACAGTACTTC.

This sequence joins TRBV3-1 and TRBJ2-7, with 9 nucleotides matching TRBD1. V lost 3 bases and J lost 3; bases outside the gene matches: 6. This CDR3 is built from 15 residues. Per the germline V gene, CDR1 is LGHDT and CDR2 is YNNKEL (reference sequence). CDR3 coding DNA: TGTGCCAGCAGCCACTCCCCGGGACAGGGCTACGAGCAGTACTTC. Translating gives CASSHSPGQGYEQYF.

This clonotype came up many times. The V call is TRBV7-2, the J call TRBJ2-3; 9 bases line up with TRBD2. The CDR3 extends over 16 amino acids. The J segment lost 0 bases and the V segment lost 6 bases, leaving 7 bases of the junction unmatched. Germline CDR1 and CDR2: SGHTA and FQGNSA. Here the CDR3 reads CASRISGSWSTDTQYF. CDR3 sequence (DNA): TGTGCCAGCAGAATTAGCGGGAGCTGGAGCACAGATACGCAGTATTTT.

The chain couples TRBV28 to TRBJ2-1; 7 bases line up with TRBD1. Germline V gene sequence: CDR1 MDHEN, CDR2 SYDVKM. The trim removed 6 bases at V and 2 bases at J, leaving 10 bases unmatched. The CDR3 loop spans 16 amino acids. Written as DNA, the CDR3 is TGTGCCAGCAGGGCTACCGGGACAGTGGCCTACAATGAGCAGTTCTTC. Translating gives CASRATGTVAYNEQFF.

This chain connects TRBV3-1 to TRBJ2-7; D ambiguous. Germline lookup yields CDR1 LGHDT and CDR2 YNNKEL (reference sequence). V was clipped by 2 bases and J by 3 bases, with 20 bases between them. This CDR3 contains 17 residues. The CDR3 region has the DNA TGTGCCAGCAGCCAACCTGCCGGACGGCTGACGAACTACGAGCAGTACTTC. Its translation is CASSQPAGRLTNYEQYF.

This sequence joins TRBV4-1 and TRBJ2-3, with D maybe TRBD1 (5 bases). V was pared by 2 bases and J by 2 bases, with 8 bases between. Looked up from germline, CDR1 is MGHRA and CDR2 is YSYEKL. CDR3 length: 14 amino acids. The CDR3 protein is CASSQQGFTDTQYF. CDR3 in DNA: TGCGCCAGCAGCCAACAGGGTTTCACAGATACGCAGTATTTT.

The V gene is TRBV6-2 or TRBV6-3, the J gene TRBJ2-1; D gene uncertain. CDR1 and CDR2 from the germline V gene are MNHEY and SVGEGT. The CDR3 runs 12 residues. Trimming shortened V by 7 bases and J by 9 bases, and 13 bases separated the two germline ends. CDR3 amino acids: CASTPPIGEQFF. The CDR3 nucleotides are TGTGCCAGCACCCCCCCTATCGGTGAGCAGTTCTTC.

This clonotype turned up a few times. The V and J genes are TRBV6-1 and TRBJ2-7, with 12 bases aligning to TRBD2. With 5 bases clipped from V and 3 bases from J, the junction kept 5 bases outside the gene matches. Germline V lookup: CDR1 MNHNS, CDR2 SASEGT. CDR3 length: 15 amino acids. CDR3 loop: CASSRRTSGNYEQYF. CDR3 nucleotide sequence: TGTGCCAGCAGTCGCCGGACTAGCGGGAACTACGAGCAGTACTTC.

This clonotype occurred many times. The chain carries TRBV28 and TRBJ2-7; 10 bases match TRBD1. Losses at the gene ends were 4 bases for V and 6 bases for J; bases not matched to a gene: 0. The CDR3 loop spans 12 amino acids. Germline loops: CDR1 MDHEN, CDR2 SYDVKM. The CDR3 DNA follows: TGTGCCAGCAGTTGGGACAGGGGCGAGCAGTACTTC. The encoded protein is CASSWDRGEQYF. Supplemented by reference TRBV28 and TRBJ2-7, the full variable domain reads DVKVTQSSRYLVKRTGEKVFLECVQDMDHENMFWYRQDPGLGLRLIYFSYDVKMKEKGDIPEGYSVSREKKERFSLILESASTNQTSMYLCASSWDRGEQYFGPGTRLTVT.

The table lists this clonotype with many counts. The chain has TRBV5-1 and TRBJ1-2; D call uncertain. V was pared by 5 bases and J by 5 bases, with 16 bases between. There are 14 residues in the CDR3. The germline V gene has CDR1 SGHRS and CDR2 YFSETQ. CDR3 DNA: TGCGCCAGCAGTCGTCCCGACGGCGGGTATGGCTACACCTTC. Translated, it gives CASSRPDGGYGYTF.

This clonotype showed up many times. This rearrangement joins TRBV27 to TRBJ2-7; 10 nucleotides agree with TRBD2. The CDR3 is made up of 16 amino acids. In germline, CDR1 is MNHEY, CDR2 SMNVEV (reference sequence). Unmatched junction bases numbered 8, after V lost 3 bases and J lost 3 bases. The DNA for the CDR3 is TGTGCCAGCAGTTTGACTAGCGGGTTACCCTTCTACGAGCAGTACTTC. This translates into CASSLTSGLPFYEQYF.

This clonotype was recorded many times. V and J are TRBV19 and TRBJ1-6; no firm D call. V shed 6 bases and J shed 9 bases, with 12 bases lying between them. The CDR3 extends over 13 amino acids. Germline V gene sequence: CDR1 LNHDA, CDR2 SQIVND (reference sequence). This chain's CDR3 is CASRGRSGSPLHF. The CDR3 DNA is TGTGCCAGTAGGGGCCGAAGCGGTTCACCCCTCCACTTT.

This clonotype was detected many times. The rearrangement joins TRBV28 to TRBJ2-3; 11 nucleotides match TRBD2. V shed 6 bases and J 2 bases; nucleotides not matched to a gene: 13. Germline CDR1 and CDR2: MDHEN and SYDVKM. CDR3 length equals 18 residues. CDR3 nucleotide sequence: TGTGCCAGCAGAGACCCCCGACTAGCGGGACACCCCACAGATACGCAGTATTTT. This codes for CASRDPRLAGHPTDTQYF.

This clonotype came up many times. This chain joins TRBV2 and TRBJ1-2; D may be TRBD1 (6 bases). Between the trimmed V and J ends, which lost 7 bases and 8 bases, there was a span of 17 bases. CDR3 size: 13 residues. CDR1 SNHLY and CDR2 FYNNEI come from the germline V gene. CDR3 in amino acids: CASNPRRGDGYTF. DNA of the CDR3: TGTGCCAGCAATCCTCGCAGGGGCGACGGCTACACCTTC.

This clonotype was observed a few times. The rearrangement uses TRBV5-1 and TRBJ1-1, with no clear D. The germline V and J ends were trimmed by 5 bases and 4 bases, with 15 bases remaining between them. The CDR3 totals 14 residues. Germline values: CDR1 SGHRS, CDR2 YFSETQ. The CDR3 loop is CASRQQSGSTEAFF. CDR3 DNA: TGCGCCAGCAGACAACAGTCGGGTTCCACTGAAGCTTTCTTT. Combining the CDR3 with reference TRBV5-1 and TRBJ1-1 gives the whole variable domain KAGVTQTPRYLIKTRGQQVTLSCSPISGHRSVSWYQQTPGQGLQFLFEYFSETQRNKGNFPGRFSGRQFSNSRSEMNVSTLELGDSALYLCASRQQSGSTEAFFGQGTRLTVV.

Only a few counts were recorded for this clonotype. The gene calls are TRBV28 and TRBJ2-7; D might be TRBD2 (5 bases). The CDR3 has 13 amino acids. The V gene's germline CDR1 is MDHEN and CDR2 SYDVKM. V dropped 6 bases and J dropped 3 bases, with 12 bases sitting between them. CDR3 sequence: CASSPNEGYEQYF. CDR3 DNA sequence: TGTGCCAGCAGCCCAAACGAGGGCTACGAGCAGTACTTC.

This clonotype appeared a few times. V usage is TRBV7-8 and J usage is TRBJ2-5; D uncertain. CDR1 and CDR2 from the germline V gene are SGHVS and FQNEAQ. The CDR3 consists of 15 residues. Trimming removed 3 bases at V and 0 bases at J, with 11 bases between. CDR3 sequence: CASSLMGVYQETQYF. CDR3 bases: TGTGCCAGCAGCTTGATGGGTGTATACCAAGAGACCCAGTACTTC.

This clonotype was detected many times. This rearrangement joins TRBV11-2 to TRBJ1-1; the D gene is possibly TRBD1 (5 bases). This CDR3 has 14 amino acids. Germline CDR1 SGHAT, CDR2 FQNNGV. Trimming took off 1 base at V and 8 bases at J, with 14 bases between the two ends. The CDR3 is CASSLVDIVSEAFF. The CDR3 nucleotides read TGTGCCAGCAGCTTAGTGGACATCGTTAGCGAAGCTTTCTTT.